This T cell receptor (beta chain) was identified in a study of blood T cells in healthy people across ages. Study observations and caveats: Aged donors had fewer naive CD4+ cells and lower diversity than long-lived donors.

This clonotype was observed a handful of times. The antigen is not known. The study drew donors from healthy Caucasian individuals in Russia aged roughly 6 to 90. The germline V gene encodes CDR1 ENHRY and CDR2 SYGVKD. This CDR3 has 16 residues. V lost 4 bases and J lost 1, with 16 bases in between. Using a J-beta primer mix together with a sample-barcoded 5' primer, a second PCR was run for roughly 6 to 11 cycles. TCRdb redid the calling of the 5' RACE reads with MiXCR, one entry per CDR3 protein. The table has 800,000 to 1,300,000 distinct CDR3 sequences, roughly a quarter seen once. In addition, the sample was reused for a study of T cells of mothers and their children. From that paper: Input to cDNA synthesis comprised all extracted RNA, at a ratio of approximately 1.5 ug per 15 ul. Each child gave 2.5 million to 3.5 million TCR beta CDR3 reads (each mother, over 10 million).

Sequencing was performed on blood. This chain uses TRBV10-3 with TRBJ1-2; no firm D call. The TCR comes from a girl under 10 years old in good health. The CDR3 coding sequence is TGTGCCATCAGTGTCCACCTGGGCGGTTTTAACTATGGCTACACCTTC. Amino acid sequence: CAISVHLGGFNYGYTF.